The rows below give T cell receptor beta chains drawn from one sample of a study of T-cell reconstitution after alpha-beta-depleted transplantation in children. One entry per CDR3 protein results from TCRdb running MiXCR on the PCR reads. The sample records 600,000 to 800,000 distinct CDR3 sequences, around 13% being singletons. Source: PBMCs, taken before TCRalphabeta/CD19-depleted stem cell transplant. These receptors originate from a girl aged 2-10 years with congenital amegakaryocytic thrombocytopenia, due to receive a stem cell transplant. Each CDR3 is given with its conserved first and last residue. D genes are given only for firm matches. Clone size, where shown, is once, few, many, or a class for clones that have expanded.

clone_size | j_call | v_call | d_call | cdr3_nt | cdr3_aa
few | TRBJ1-1 | TRBV27 | . | TGTGCCAGCAGTTTGGGCCATAACACTGAAGCTTTCTTT | CASSLGHNTEAFF
many | TRBJ2-3 | TRBV18 | . | TGTGCCAGCTCCCAACAGGGTCGCACAGATACGCAGTATTTT | CASSQQGRTDTQYF
many | TRBJ2-7 | TRBV12-3/TRBV12-4 | . | TGTGCCAGCAGTTTGAGGGTTGACGAGCAGTACTTC | CASSLRVDEQYF
few | TRBJ1-2 | TRBV7-8 | TRBD1 | TGTGCCAGCAGCTTAGGGGGGGACAGGGCTAGTACCTTC | CASSLGGDRASTF
. | TRBJ2-7 | TRBV27 | . | TGTGCCAGCAGTTTATCTGGCGGGATAGGCTACGAGCAGTACTTC | CASSLSGGIGYEQYF
many | TRBJ1-3 | TRBV29-1 | . | TGCAGCGTTGGGCCGACAGCAGGAAACACCATATATTTT | CSVGPTAGNTIYF
many | TRBJ2-7 | TRBV5-1 | . | TGCGCCAGCAGCTTGGGACTGTTTAACTACGAGCAGTACTTC | CASSLGLFNYEQYF
. | TRBJ1-6 | TRBV5-1 | . | TGCGCCAGCAGCGCCGAGTGGGGTCCACGGACCTCGAATTCACCCCTCCACTTT | CASSAEWGPRTSNSPLHF
many | TRBJ2-7 | TRBV21-1 | . | TGTGCCAGCAGCAAATTACGACAGGCCTACGAGCAGTACTTC | CASSKLRQAYEQYF
. | TRBJ2-1 | TRBV19 | . | TGTGCCAGTAGTATAGTGGGGACGGAGCCGAATGAGCAGTTCTTC | CASSIVGTEPNEQFF
many | TRBJ2-1 | TRBV20-1 | TRBD2 | TGCAGTGCGGCGGGAGGGTTTCAGTTCTTC | CSAAGGFQFF
many | TRBJ2-1 | TRBV20-1 | . | TGCAGTGCTAGAGTTATTAGCGGTGGCTCCTACAATGAGCAGTTCTTC | CSARVISGGSYNEQFF
many | TRBJ2-3 | TRBV12-3/TRBV12-4 | . | TGTGCCAGCAGTTTCCCTTTCACAGATACGCAGTATTTT | CASSFPFTDTQYF
. | TRBJ1-3 | TRBV25-1 | . | TGTGCCAGCAGTGAATACAGGGCTTCCTCTGGAAACACCATATATTTT | CASSEYRASSGNTIYF
many | TRBJ1-6 | TRBV5-1 | . | TGCGCCAGCAGCTTCCGACAAGACAACTCCTATAATTCACCCCTCCACTTT | CASSFRQDNSYNSPLHF
many | TRBJ2-7 | TRBV28 | TRBD2 | TGTGCCACCGCGGGACTAGCGGGGACCTACGAGCAGTACTTC | CATAGLAGTYEQYF
. | TRBJ2-7 | TRBV7-2 | . | TGTGCCAGCAGCTTTTACCCCGACGGGACCTACGAGCAGTACTTC | CASSFYPDGTYEQYF
few | TRBJ2-5 | TRBV5-6 | . | TGTGCCAGCAGCTGGGGTACGGGGCCCCAGTACTTC | CASSWGTGPQYF
many | TRBJ2-3 | TRBV7-2 | . | TGTGCCAGCACCCACTCACAGGCCACAGATACGCAGTATTTT | CASTHSQATDTQYF
many | TRBJ2-7 | TRBV20-1 | . | TGCAGTGCGATTCACAGGGTGGCCCCCTACGAGCAGTACTTC | CSAIHRVAPYEQYF